This passage covers 29 T cell receptor beta chains from one sample sequenced in a study of blood T cell repertoires in COVID-19. Only in-frame clones appear in the TCRdb table, and some are missing; sequencing was by immunoSEQ multiplex PCR. The sample has just under 300,000 clones, approximately 86% seen once. Sequenced material: peripheral blood. These receptors all stem from a man between 65 and 85 years old with acute or convalescent COVID-19.

The chain combines TRBV5-4 with TRBJ2-3; TRBD1 might be the D (5 bases). Trimming took 2 bases from V and 5 from J, leaving 9 bases between them. The CDR3 is 13 residues long. CDR1 is SGHNT and CDR2 is YYREEE in the germline V gene (reference sequence). The CDR3: CASSFKGVDTQYF. The CDR3 nucleotides are TGTGCCAGCAGCTTTAAAGGGGTAGATACGCAGTATTTT.

The chain uses TRBV28 and TRBJ2-4; D is possibly TRBD2 (5 bases). CDR3 size: 14 residues. V lost 6 bases and J 0 bases, leaving 9 bases between the germline ends. Germline values: CDR1 MDHEN, CDR2 SYDVKM. DNA for the CDR3: TGTGCCAGCAGAAGAGGGATAGCCAAAAACATTCAGTACTTC. Amino acids: CASRRGIAKNIQYF.

The V call is TRBV4-3, the J call TRBJ1-4; tentatively, D is TRBD1 (6 bases). The CDR3 is 16 amino acids. Trimming shortened V by 3 bases and J by 0 bases, and 11 bases separated the two germline ends. Looked up from germline, CDR1 is LGHNA and CDR2 is YSLEER. The CDR3 sequence is CASSHRQATTNEKLFF. The CDR3 DNA follows: TGCGCCAGCAGCCACCGACAGGCGACAACTAATGAAAAACTGTTTTTT.

The chain recombines TRBV6-2 or TRBV6-3 with TRBJ2-7; 7 bases map to TRBD2. Looked up from germline, CDR1 is MNHEY and CDR2 is SVGEGT. The V and J ends lost 0 bases and 4 bases, in that order; junction bases with no gene match: 12. The CDR3 runs 17 residues. The CDR3 loop reads CASSYSKWEGRQYEQYF. In DNA, the CDR3 is TGTGCCAGCAGTTACTCGAAATGGGAGGGAAGACAATACGAGCAGTACTTC.

This chain links TRBV29-1 with TRBJ1-2; D remains ambiguous. The CDR3 is 13 residues long. In germline, CDR1 is SQVTM, CDR2 ANQGSEA. Trimming removed 4 bases at V and 2 bases at J, with 11 bases between. The CDR3 sequence is CSVGTQANYGYTF. Here the CDR3 DNA reads TGCAGCGTTGGAACTCAGGCCAACTATGGCTACACCTTC.

The chain couples TRBV7-9 to TRBJ1-2; TRBD1 agrees at 9 bases. CDR1 SEHNR and CDR2 FQNEAQ come from the germline V gene (reference sequence). V was pared by 7 bases and J by 5 bases, with 14 bases of the junction left unmatched. The CDR3 sequence is 16 residues long. Written as DNA, the CDR3 is TGTGCCAGCAACCCATTACCGGGACAGGGAATTTATGGCTACACCTTC. Encoded protein: CASNPLPGQGIYGYTF. The entire variable domain, with the rest obtained from reference TRBV7-9 and TRBJ1-2, is as follows: DTGVSQNPRHKITKRGQNVTFRCDPISEHNRLYWYRQTLGQGPEFLTYFQNEAQLEKSRLLSDRFSAERPKGSFSTLEIQRTEQGDSAMYLCASNPLPGQGIYGYTFGSGTRLTVV.

This chain connects TRBV28 to TRBJ2-5, with 10 bases lining up with TRBD2. CDR3 length equals 12 residues. The trim removed 6 bases at V and 8 bases at J, leaving 3 bases unmatched. CDR1 MDHEN and CDR2 SYDVKM come from the germline V gene. CDR3 nucleotides: TGTGCCAGCAGGCGGACTAGCGGTACCCAGTACTTC. Encoded protein: CASRRTSGTQYF.

The V call is TRBV10-3, the J call TRBJ2-7; 7 nucleotides match TRBD2. Germline values: CDR1 ENHRY, CDR2 SYGVKD. V shed 6 bases, J shed 0 bases, and the junction held 8 bases outside the gene matches. The CDR3 contains 15 residues. The CDR3: CAIRRLADHSYEQYF. The DNA of the CDR3 is TGTGCCATCAGGAGGCTAGCGGACCACTCCTACGAGCAGTACTTC.

This chain joins TRBV6-2 or TRBV6-3 and TRBJ1-1, with 9 nucleotides matching TRBD1. The length of the CDR3 is 16 residues. J was trimmed by 1 base and V by 1 base; bases with no gene match: 4. CDR1 and CDR2 from the germline V gene are MNHEY and SVGEGT. As DNA, the CDR3 is TGTGCCAGCAGTTACTACCGGGGACAGGGGAACACTGAAGCTTTCTTT. Translating gives CASSYYRGQGNTEAFF.

V is TRBV9 and J is TRBJ1-4; a possible D gene is TRBD1 (5 bases). Germline CDR1 and CDR2: SGDLS and YYNGEE. V lost 0 bases and J 4 bases, leaving 16 bases between the germline ends. This CDR3 region has 17 residues. In nucleotides, the CDR3 is TGTGCCAGCAGCGTAGAGGTCGCGACAGTCATTAATGAAAAACTGTTTTTT. Amino acids: CASSVEVATVINEKLFF.

V is TRBV6-1 and J is TRBJ2-4; a possible D gene is TRBD1 (5 bases). CDR3 length equals 14 residues. Germline CDR1 is MNHNS and CDR2 is SASEGT. The V end was cut by 1 base, the J end by 8 bases, with 12 bases between. The CDR3: CASSEVTGPYIQYF. The CDR3 DNA reads TGTGCCAGCAGTGAAGTTACAGGCCCATACATTCAGTACTTC.

The rearrangement links TRBV29-1 to TRBJ2-7; weak D call: TRBD2 (6 bases). The germline V gene encodes CDR1 SQVTM and CDR2 ANQGSEA. This CDR3 is 13 amino acids long. Trimming stripped 1 base from V and 7 bases from J, with 14 bases between. CDR3: CSVEVAAGTEQYF. DNA for the CDR3: TGCAGCGTTGAAGTGGCGGCGGGAACAGAGCAGTACTTC.

V and J are TRBV5-6 and TRBJ1-2; D not resolved. V lost 2 bases to trimming and J lost 8 bases, with 10 bases between them. The CDR3 has 12 residues. CDR1 is SGHDT, CDR2 YYEEEE, per germline. The CDR3 region has the DNA TGTGCCAGCAGCTTACGGAGGAGCGGCTACACCTTC. Its protein is CASSLRRSGYTF.

The V gene is TRBV11-3, the J gene TRBJ2-7; 9 nucleotides agree with TRBD1. The germline V gene encodes CDR1 SGHNT and CDR2 YENEEA. The CDR3 loop spans 18 amino acids. J was trimmed by 3 bases and V by 0 bases; bases with no gene match: 12. The CDR3: CASSLEITGDRVLYEQYF. CDR3 bases: TGTGCCAGCAGCTTAGAAATAACTGGGGACAGGGTTCTCTACGAGCAGTACTTC.

This sequence joins TRBV5-8 and TRBJ1-6, with a weak D call TRBD1 (5 bases). There are 17 residues in the CDR3. Trimming removed 0 bases from V and 9 bases from J, with 19 bases in between. CDR1 and CDR2 (germline): SGHTS, YDEGEE. The CDR3 loop reads CASSLGLARRAGSPLHF. The CDR3 nucleotides read TGTGCCAGCAGCTTGGGTTTGGCCCGCAGGGCCGGTTCACCCCTCCACTTT. The whole variable domain, remainder taken from reference TRBV5-8 and TRBJ1-6, is EAGVTQSPTHLIKTRGQQATLRCSPISGHTSVYWYQQALGLGLQFLLWYDEGEERNRGNFPPRFSGRQFPNYSSELNVNALELEDSALYLCASSLGLARRAGSPLHFGNGTRLTVT.

This clone was seen more than once but under ten times. This sequence joins TRBV19 and TRBJ1-3; D unclear. V was cut by 0 bases and J by 1 base, with 4 bases left in between. Germline V gene data show CDR1 as LNHDA and CDR2 as SQIVND (reference sequence). The CDR3 is 14 residues long. The CDR3 is CASSIDLSGNTIYF. CDR3 bases: TGTGCCAGTAGTATAGATCTGTCTGGAAACACCATATATTTT.

The chain combines TRBV15 with TRBJ2-3, with 9 nucleotides matching TRBD2. CDR3 size: 14 residues. Germline CDR1 and CDR2: LNHNV and YYDKDF (reference sequence). J gave up 2 bases and V 6 bases, and 3 bases lay outside the gene matches. CDR3: CATRLAGPTDTQYF. CDR3 in DNA: TGTGCCACCAGACTAGCGGGCCCCACAGATACGCAGTATTTT.

The chain links TRBV10-3 to TRBJ2-1, with 9 nucleotides matching TRBD2. Germline CDR1 ENHRY, CDR2 SYGVKD. The CDR3 totals 15 residues. V dropped 6 bases and J dropped 4; count of bases not matched to a gene: 7. The CDR3 is CAISSASGTYNEQFF. CDR3 nucleotides: TGTGCCATCAGCAGCGCTAGCGGGACGTACAATGAGCAGTTCTTC.

V usage is TRBV28 and J usage is TRBJ1-2; 7 bases are a match to TRBD1. The CDR3 has 14 residues. CDR1 is MDHEN, CDR2 SYDVKM, per germline. The ends lost 4 bases at V and 0 bases at J; junction bases unmatched: 2. The DNA for the CDR3 is TGTGCCAGCAGTTCCGACAGGGCTAACTATGGCTACACCTTC. Translating it yields CASSSDRANYGYTF.

V gene TRBV6-2 or TRBV6-3 combines with J gene TRBJ2-7; tentative D call: TRBD2 (5 bases). The germline V gene encodes CDR1 MNHEY and CDR2 SVGEGT. CDR3 length: 16 residues. Deletions cut 5 bases from V and 2 bases from J, with 19 bases between. CDR3 sequence: CASSGSTTIGAYEQYF. The CDR3 nucleotides are TGTGCCAGCAGTGGGTCCACAACCATCGGGGCCTACGAGCAGTACTTC.

The genes are TRBV4-1 and TRBJ2-1; D perhaps matches TRBD1 (6 bases). There are 12 residues in the CDR3. Looked up from germline, CDR1 is MGHRA and CDR2 is YSYEKL. The V and J ends lost 3 bases and 9 bases respectively, with 9 bases between them. The CDR3 loop is CASSQGDIEQFF. The CDR3 bases are TGCGCCAGCAGCCAGGGGGACATTGAGCAGTTCTTC.

This clone was recorded only once. The chain has TRBV18 and TRBJ2-2; TRBD1 agrees at 9 bases. This CDR3 is built from 15 residues. Germline-derived CDR1 and CDR2 are KGHSH and LQKENI. V dropped 6 bases and J dropped 4; count of bases not matched to a gene: 6. The CDR3 protein is CASSRDRAGTGELFF. CDR3 DNA sequence: TGTGCCAGCTCCCGGGACAGGGCAGGCACCGGGGAGCTGTTTTTT.

V and J are TRBV28 and TRBJ2-7; possible D gene TRBD1, 6 bases. V lost 5 bases and J lost 6, with 11 bases in between. The germline V gene has CDR1 MDHEN and CDR2 SYDVKM. CDR3 length: 12 amino acids. The DNA for the CDR3 is TGTGCCAGCAGTGCTGGACAGCTCGAGCAGTACTTC. Protein: CASSAGQLEQYF.

This chain links TRBV11-2 with TRBJ2-1; 8 bases map to TRBD1. The CDR3 totals 14 residues. In germline, CDR1 is SGHAT, CDR2 FQNNGV. The ends lost 5 bases at V and 7 bases at J; junction bases unmatched: 7. CDR3 sequence (DNA): TGTGCCAGCAGCCCGCAGGGGGCGCTTAATGAGCAGTTCTTC. Translated, it gives CASSPQGALNEQFF.

This chain uses TRBV3-1 (or the pseudogene TRBV3-2) with TRBJ1-2; 9 nucleotides align to TRBD1. With 1 base clipped from V and 4 bases from J, the junction kept 4 bases outside the gene matches. Germline values: CDR1 LGHDT, CDR2 YNNKEL (reference sequence). CDR3 length: 15 residues. CDR3 DNA sequence: TGTGCCAGCAGCCAAGGTGCGGGACAGGGCTATGGCTACACCTTC. This gives the protein CASSQGAGQGYGYTF.

In this sample, this clone turned up once. V gene TRBV30 combines with J gene TRBJ2-1, with D hard to call. Germline loops: CDR1 GTSNPN, CDR2 SVGIG (reference sequence). Trimming stripped 3 bases from V and 8 bases from J, with 8 bases between. The CDR3 has 11 amino acids. The CDR3 DNA follows: TGTGCCTGGAGCCCATTTGATGAGCAGTTCTTC. Translation gives CAWSPFDEQFF.

The chain joins TRBV2 to TRBJ2-1, with 7 bases that match TRBD1. The CDR3 is made up of 16 amino acids. The V gene's germline CDR1 is SNHLY and CDR2 FYNNEI. J was trimmed by 1 base and V by 4 bases; bases with no gene match: 7. CDR3 sequence: CASSAARGLSYNEQFF. CDR3 DNA: TGTGCCAGCAGTGCAGCCAGGGGGTTATCCTACAATGAGCAGTTCTTC.

The rearrangement links TRBV6-2 or TRBV6-3 to TRBJ2-5; D unclear. The CDR3 consists of 14 residues. The germline V gene has CDR1 MNHEY and CDR2 SVGEGT. With 2 bases removed from V and 2 bases from J, the gap between germline ends came to 9 bases. The CDR3 DNA reads as TGTGCCAGCAGTTACGTCGGTCGTCAAGAGACCCAGTACTTC. It yields the protein CASSYVGRQETQYF.

This chain links TRBV19 with TRBJ1-5, with TRBD1 matching over 9 bases. Germline CDR1 reads LNHDA; CDR2 reads SQIVND (reference sequence). The junction had 7 bases not matched to a gene; V was cut back by 6 bases and J by 4 bases. This CDR3 comprises 15 residues. CDR3 loop: CASSWTGERNQPQHF. In nucleotides, the CDR3 is TGTGCCAGTAGCTGGACAGGGGAAAGGAATCAGCCCCAGCATTTT.